One T cell receptor beta chain is described in this entry. Its antigen is unidentified. The method was immunoSEQ multiplex PCR; TCRdb's version includes in-frame clones alone and lacks a portion of them. The sample contains 300,000 to 500,000 clones, around 85% of which appear only once. This CDR3 spans 13 amino acids. V trimming: 6 bases; J trimming: 3 bases; junction bases outside the gene matches: 3. This record belongs to a study of Ad26.COV2.S vaccination and SARS-CoV-2 variants. Whole-study context: The donor participated in the COV1001 trial, in its Ad26.COV2.S arm. In the study, Ad26.COV2.S was injected intramuscularly once, or twice 56 days apart.

Treatment described: roughly 19 received Ad26.COV2.S at low or high dose, single or two shots; about 5 received placebo; per-sample allocation not given. Samples came from day 63 after the first vaccine or placebo injection. Overall study results and limits: Researchers cautioned that TCR breadth and depth analyses may have underestimated total T cell responses.

The sequence was collected from a person aged 18-65 years who received the Ad26.COV2.S COVID-19 vaccine or a placebo. The input for sequencing was peripheral blood, taken in a trial of Ad26.COV2.S vaccine versus placebo. The rearrangement uses TRBV12-3 or TRBV12-4 and TRBJ2-3; TRBD1 matches 7 bases. CDR3 bases: TGTGCCAGCAGAAGACAGGGAACAGATACGCAGTATTTT. This encodes CASRRQGTDTQYF.